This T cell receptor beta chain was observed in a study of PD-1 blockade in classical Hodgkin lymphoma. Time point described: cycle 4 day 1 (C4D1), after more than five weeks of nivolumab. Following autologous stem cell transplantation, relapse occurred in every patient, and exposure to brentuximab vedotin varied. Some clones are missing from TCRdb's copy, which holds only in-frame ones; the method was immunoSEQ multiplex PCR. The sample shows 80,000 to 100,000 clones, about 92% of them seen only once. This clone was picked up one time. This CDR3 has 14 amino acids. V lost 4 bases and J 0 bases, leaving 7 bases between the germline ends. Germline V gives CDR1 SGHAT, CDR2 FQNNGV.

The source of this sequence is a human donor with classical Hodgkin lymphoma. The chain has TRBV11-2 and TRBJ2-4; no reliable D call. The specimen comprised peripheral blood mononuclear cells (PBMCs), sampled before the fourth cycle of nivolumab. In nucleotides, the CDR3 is TGTGCCAGCAGCTCCAGACTAGCCAAAAACATTCAGTACTTC. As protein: CASSSRLAKNIQYF.